This is a list of T cell receptor beta chains from one sample in a study of OX40 agonist ivuxolimab in advanced cancers. Profiling relied on immunoSEQ multiplex PCR, and the TCRdb table lists in-frame clones only, not all of them. The repertoire includes 35,000 to 45,000 clones, roughly 90% of them detected once, and less than 20% sits in the top ten. Here the sequenced sample was CD4+ or CD8+ T cells sorted from blood, taken in a trial of the OX40 agonist ivuxolimab. These receptors came from an adult with an advanced solid tumor such as melanoma, head and neck, liver or kidney cancer. Both conserved end residues are part of each CDR3.

j_call,v_call,cdr3_aa
TRBJ2-5,TRBV9,CASSVGLAGGPQTQYF
TRBJ2-1,TRBV29-1,CSVEGRGPNEQFF
TRBJ1-6,TRBV15,CATSRERFSSNSPLHF
TRBJ1-2,TRBV11-1,CASSLPDKWGYTF
TRBJ1-2,TRBV2,CAEYGGLNYGYTF
TRBJ2-1,TRBV7-2,CASSLDSNEQFF
TRBJ2-1,TRBV11-2,CASSFTSTEQFF
TRBJ1-2,TRBV2,CASSEDRGNYGYTF
TRBJ1-3,TRBV7-9,CASSSGAPPGNTIYF
TRBJ1-1,TRBV7-8,CASSLSEGPLTEAFF
TRBJ2-1,TRBV6-1,CASGTSYNEQFF
TRBJ2-6,TRBV6-1,CASSRRGAGANVLTF
TRBJ1-5,TRBV4-1,CASSQVINQPQHF
TRBJ2-1,TRBV11-2,CASSFTLPGTGIYNEQFF
TRBJ2-3,TRBV2,CASSEGIGNTDTQYF
TRBJ2-7,TRBV7-9,CASSIPSGQGVSYEQYF
TRBJ1-1,TRBV19,CASAFRVNTEAFF
TRBJ1-1,TRBV27,CASSTGMGAEAFF
TRBJ2-7,TRBV13,CASSLGLTYEQYF
TRBJ1-5,TRBV27,CASGVGGNQPQHF
TRBJ1-4,TRBV30,CAWSVGQGTEKLFF
TRBJ2-7,TRBV7-9,CASSLEVWQDQSSYEQYF
TRBJ2-1,TRBV9,CASSKSGGASNEQFF
TRBJ2-7,TRBV6-5,CASSPTSYYEQYF
TRBJ2-4,TRBV2,CASELSKNIQYF
TRBJ2-1,TRBV9,CASSVVGAAYNEQFF
TRBJ1-1,TRBV4-1,CASRLQGGVNTEAFF
TRBJ1-2,TRBV6-1,CASSERGQDSSYGYTF
TRBJ2-7,TRBV30,CAWNTAAYEQYF
TRBJ2-1,TRBV27,CASSLRGGTSYNEQFF
TRBJ2-7,TRBV19,CASSAGRTYEQYF
TRBJ1-3,TRBV7-9,CASSARKDRAGNTIYF
TRBJ2-3,TRBV7-2,CASSSHTDTQYF
TRBJ2-3,TRBV7-2,CASSLEWDLSADTQYF
TRBJ2-5,TRBV6-1,CASSERGRLQETQYF
TRBJ1-6,TRBV15,CATSRASNSPLHF
TRBJ1-1,TRBV7-9,CASSLVAVNTEAFF
TRBJ1-2,TRBV10-2,CASMGYGYTF
TRBJ2-7,TRBV10-3,CAISEFETHYEQYF
TRBJ1-1,TRBV27,CASSPWTGSNTEAFF
TRBJ1-4,TRBV7-8,CASSLAVSGPNEKLFF
TRBJ2-1,TRBV27,CASSTSSYNEQFF
TRBJ1-4,TRBV15,CATSRRNLMATNEKLFF
TRBJ1-1,TRBV2,CASTQGGMNTEAFF
TRBJ2-7,TRBV5-1,CASSLSQQGLYEQYF
TRBJ1-5,TRBV7-8,CASSLGWVGDRAQPQHF
TRBJ1-2,TRBV5-8,CATTFLIGPNYGYTF
TRBJ2-7,TRBV27,CASSLGQGTYEQYF
TRBJ1-6,TRBV19,CASNWGGDRSYNSPLHF
TRBJ2-7,TRBV7-9,CASSLSGTDYEQYF
TRBJ1-2,TRBV27,CASSLSTGYGYTF
TRBJ1-6,TRBV7-9,CASRYPGEVSPLHF